A single sample is the source of the 2 T cell receptor beta chains below, sequenced in a study of T cells in Graves' hyperthyroidism and ophthalmopathy. The investigators amplified TCR beta CDR3 regions from RNA transcripts. First-round RT-PCR targeting the TCR CDR3 was performed with the HTBI primer set. TCRdb re-analysed the multiplex PCR reads in MiXCR, keeping a single row per CDR3 protein. The sample holds about 410,000 distinct CDR3 sequences, roughly 14% seen once. The sample consisted of blood. Source of these receptors: a man aged 18 to 29 with Graves' ophthalmopathy.

In this sample, this clonotype turned up many times. This CDR3 is CSVDSWTGGGINEQFF. The CDR3 DNA reads as TGCAGCGTTGACTCTTGGACAGGGGGGGGAATTAATGAGCAGTTCTTC. The rearrangement uses TRBV29-1 and TRBJ2-1; 10 bases map to TRBD1. CDR1 and CDR2 (germline): SQVTM, ANQGSEA. CDR3 length: 16 residues. V was clipped by 3 bases and J by 7 bases; unmatched bases: 12.

The V gene is TRBV30, the J gene TRBJ2-2; 9 nucleotides agree with TRBD2. This CDR3 comprises 16 residues. Germline V gene data show CDR1 as GTSNPN and CDR2 as SVGIG (reference sequence). The trim removed 5 bases at V and 0 bases at J, leaving 7 bases unmatched. This CDR3 reads CAWGRLAAPNTGELFF. CDR3 bases: TGTGCCTGGGGCCGACTAGCGGCGCCGAACACCGGGGAGCTGTTTTTT.